This T cell receptor beta chain stems from a study of CD8+CD57+ T cells in acquired aplastic anemia. Per germline, CDR1 MGHRA and CDR2 YSYEKL. CDR3 size: 12 residues. Patients picked for sequencing had shown CD8+CD57+ cell expansion detected by flow cytometry. This clonotype was observed a handful of times. A much larger clone differs by one base, so this may be a read error. Both TCR beta VDJ combination and CDR3 sequence profiling were carried out. Genomic DNA was the template for this profiling. TCRdb independently ran MiXCR on the reads; one entry per CDR3 protein. The profile shows 100,000 to 150,000 distinct CDR3 sequences, about 40% of them singletons.

The rearrangement uses TRBV4-1 and TRBJ2-5; possibly TRBD2 for D (5 bases). Sample: sorted CD4+, CD8+, or CD8+CD57+ T cells (not recorded which) from PBMCs. The receptor's source is a human donor with aplastic anemia. The CDR3 region has the DNA TGCGCCAGCAGCCAAGACGGGGAGACCCAGCACTTC. Amino acids: CASSQDGETQHF.